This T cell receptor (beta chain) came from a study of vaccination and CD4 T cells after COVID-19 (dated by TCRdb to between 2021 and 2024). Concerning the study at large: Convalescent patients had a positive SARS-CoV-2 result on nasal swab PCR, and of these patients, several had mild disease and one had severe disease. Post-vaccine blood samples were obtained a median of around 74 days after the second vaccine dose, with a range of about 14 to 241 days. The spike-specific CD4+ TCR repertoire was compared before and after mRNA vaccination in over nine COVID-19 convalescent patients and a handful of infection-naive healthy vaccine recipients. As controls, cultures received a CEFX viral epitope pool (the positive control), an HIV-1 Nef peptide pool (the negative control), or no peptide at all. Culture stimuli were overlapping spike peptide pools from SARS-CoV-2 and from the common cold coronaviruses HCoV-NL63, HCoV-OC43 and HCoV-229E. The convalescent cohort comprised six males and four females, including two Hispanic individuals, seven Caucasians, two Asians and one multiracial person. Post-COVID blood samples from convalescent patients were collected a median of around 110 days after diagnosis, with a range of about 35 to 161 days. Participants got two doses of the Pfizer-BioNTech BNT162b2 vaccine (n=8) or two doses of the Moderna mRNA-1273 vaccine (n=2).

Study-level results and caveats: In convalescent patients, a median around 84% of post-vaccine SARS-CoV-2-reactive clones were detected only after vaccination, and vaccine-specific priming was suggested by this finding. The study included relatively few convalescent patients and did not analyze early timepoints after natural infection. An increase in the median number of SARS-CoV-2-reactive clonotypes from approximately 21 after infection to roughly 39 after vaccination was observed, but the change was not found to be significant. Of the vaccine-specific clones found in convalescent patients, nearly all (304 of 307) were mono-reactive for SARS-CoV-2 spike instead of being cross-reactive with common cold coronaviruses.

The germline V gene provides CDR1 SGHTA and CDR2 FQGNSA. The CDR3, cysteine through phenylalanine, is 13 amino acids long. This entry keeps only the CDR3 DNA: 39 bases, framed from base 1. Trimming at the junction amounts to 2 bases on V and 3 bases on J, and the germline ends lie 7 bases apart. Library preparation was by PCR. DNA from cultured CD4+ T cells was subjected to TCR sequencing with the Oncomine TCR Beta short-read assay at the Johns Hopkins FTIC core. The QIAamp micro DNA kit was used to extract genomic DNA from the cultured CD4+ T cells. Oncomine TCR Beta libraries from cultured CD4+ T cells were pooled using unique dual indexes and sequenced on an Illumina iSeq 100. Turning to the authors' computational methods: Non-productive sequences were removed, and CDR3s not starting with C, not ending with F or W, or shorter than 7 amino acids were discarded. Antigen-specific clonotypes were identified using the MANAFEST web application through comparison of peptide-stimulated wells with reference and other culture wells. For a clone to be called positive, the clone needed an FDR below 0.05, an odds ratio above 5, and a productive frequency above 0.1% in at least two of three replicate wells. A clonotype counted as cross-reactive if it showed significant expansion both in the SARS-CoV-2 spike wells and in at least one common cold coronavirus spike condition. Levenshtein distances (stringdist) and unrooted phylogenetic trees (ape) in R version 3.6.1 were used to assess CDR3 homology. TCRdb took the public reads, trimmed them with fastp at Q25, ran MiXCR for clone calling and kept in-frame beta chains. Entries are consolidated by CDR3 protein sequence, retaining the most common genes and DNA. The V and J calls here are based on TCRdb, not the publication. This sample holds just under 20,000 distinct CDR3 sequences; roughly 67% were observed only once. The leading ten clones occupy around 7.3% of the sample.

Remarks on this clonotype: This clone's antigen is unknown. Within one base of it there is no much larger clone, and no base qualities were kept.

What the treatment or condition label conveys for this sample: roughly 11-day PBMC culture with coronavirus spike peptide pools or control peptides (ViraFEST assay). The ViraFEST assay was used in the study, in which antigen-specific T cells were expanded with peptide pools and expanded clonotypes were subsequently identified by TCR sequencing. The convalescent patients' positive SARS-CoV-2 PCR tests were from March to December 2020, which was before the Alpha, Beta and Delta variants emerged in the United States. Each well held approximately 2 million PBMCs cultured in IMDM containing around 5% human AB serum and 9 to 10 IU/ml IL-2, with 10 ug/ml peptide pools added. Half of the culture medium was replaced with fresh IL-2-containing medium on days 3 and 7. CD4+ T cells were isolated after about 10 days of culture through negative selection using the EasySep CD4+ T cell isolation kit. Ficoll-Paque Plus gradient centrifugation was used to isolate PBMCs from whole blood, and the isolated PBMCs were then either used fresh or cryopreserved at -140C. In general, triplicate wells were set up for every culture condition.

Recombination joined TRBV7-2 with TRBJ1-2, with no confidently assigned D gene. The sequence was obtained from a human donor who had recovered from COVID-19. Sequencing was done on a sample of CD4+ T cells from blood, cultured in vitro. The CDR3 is CASSLSGDYGYTF. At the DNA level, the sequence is TGTGCCAGCAGCTTATCAGGTGACTATGGCTACACCTTC. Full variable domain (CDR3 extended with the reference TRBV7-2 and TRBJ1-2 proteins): GAGVSQSPSNKVTEKGKDVELRCDPISGHTALYWYRQSLGQGLEFLIYFQGNSAPDKSGLPSDRFSAERTGGSVSTLTIQRTQQEDSAVYLCASSLSGDYGYTFGSGTRLTVV.